These 11 T cell receptor beta chains came from one sample sequenced in a study of T cells in Graves' hyperthyroidism and ophthalmopathy. The TCR beta CDR3 regions underwent amplification using RNA transcripts as the source. RT-PCR in the first round (using the HTBI primer set) targeted the TCR CDR3. TCRdb reanalysed the multiplex PCR reads using MiXCR and keeps one entry per CDR3 protein. The sample yields tens of thousands of distinct CDR3 sequences, 45% to 65% seen once. What was sequenced was peripheral blood or thyroid tissue (not recorded which). The origin of the receptors is a man younger than 35 with Graves' hyperthyroidism.

The V call is TRBV2, the J call TRBJ1-4; 7 nucleotides match TRBD1. V was clipped by 8 bases and J by 3 bases; unmatched bases: 3. This CDR3 region has 13 residues. The germline V gene has CDR1 SNHLY and CDR2 FYNNEI. The CDR3 loop is CASSDRANEKLFF. The CDR3 DNA reads as TGTGCCAGCTCCGACAGGGCTAATGAAAAACTGTTTTTT.

There are many counts of this clonotype. The CDR3 reads CSVASQGNDYTF. The CDR3 DNA is TGCAGCGTGGCATCACAGGGTAATGACTACACCTTC. This chain links TRBV29-1 with TRBJ1-2; perhaps TRBD1 as D (6 bases). Trimming shortened V by 6 bases and J by 10 bases, and 18 bases separated the two germline ends. Germline V gene lookup returns CDR1 SQVTM and CDR2 ANQGSEA. The CDR3 contains 12 residues.

This clonotype was seen repeatedly, ten times or more. This chain connects TRBV30 to TRBJ1-4; no clear D gene. The germline V gene encodes CDR1 GTSNPN and CDR2 SVGIG (reference sequence). V was pared by 1 base and J by 8 bases, with 11 bases between. The CDR3 consists of 13 residues. In DNA form, the CDR3 reads TGTGCCTGGAGTGGGGCCCGAGGAGAAAAACTGTTTTTT. Encoded protein: CAWSGARGEKLFF.

Worth noting for this clonotype: This CDR3 is missing its conserved last phenylalanine or tryptophan, likely due to a read error. This chain uses TRBV20-1 with TRBJ1-5; D gene unclear. Germline V lookup: CDR1 DFQATT, CDR2 SNEGSKA (reference sequence). This CDR3 is 14 amino acids long. The CDR3 DNA reads as TGCAGTGCACCCTCGAGCGGAAGCAATCAGTCCCAGCATGTT. Protein: CSAPSSGSNQSQHV.

Concerning this clonotype itself: One junction end disagrees with the germline gene, perhaps due to a read error. J is TRBJ2-5 and V is TRBV10-3; 7 bases line up with TRBD1. Germline CDR1 reads ENHRY; CDR2 reads SYGVKD. The CDR3 has 17 amino acids. The CDR3 sequence is CASSRDPGGWDQETQHF. The DNA of the CDR3 is TGTGCCAGCAGCCGCGATCCAGGGGGTTGGGACCAAGAGACCCAGCACTTC.

Ten or more counts support this clonotype. The V gene is TRBV20-1, the J gene TRBJ2-7, with TRBD2 matching 10 bases. The trim removed 2 bases at V and 6 bases at J, leaving 10 bases unmatched. The germline gives CDR1 DFQATT, CDR2 SNEGSKA (reference sequence). CDR3 size: 15 residues. This chain's CDR3 is CSARPAGGPLSEQYF. CDR3 nucleotide sequence: TGCAGTGCTAGACCAGCGGGAGGGCCTTTAAGCGAGCAGTACTTC.

The chain joins TRBV4-3 to TRBJ1-6; D is ambiguous. CDR1 and CDR2 from the germline V gene are LGHNA and YSLEER. The CDR3 totals 18 residues. Trimming cost V 1 base and J 0 bases, with 13 bases left between them. CDR3 sequence reads: CASSQGTETSSYNSPLHF. CDR3 nucleotides: TGCGCCAGCAGCCAAGGTACCGAGACGAGCTCCTATAATTCACCCCTCCACTTT.

J is TRBJ1-2 and V is TRBV2, with D perhaps TRBD1 (6 bases). Trimming left V 3 bases short and J 4 bases short, with 12 bases between. The CDR3 contains 14 residues. CDR1 is SNHLY, CDR2 FYNNEI, per germline. CDR3 bases: TGTGCCAGCAGTGAGTCGGGGGGCGGCTATGGCTACACCTTC. Protein: CASSESGGGYGYTF.

This clonotype showed up many times. The V gene is TRBV29-1, the J gene TRBJ2-5, with D tentatively TRBD2 (5 bases). Trimming took off 2 bases at V and 7 bases at J, with 14 bases between the two ends. The CDR3 length is 13 residues. Germline-derived CDR1 and CDR2 are SQVTM and ANQGSEA. The CDR3 DNA reads as TGCAGCGTTGAACGCGACGATCGGGGGACCCAGTACTTC. Translating gives CSVERDDRGTQYF. Filled out from reference TRBV29-1 and TRBJ2-5, the complete variable domain reads SAVISQKPSRDICQRGTSLTIQCQVDSQVTMMFWYRQQPGQSLTLIATANQGSEATYESGFVIDKFPISRPNLTFSTLTVSNMSPEDSSIYLCSVERDDRGTQYFGPGTRLLVL.

This clonotype has only one observation. The CDR3 coding sequence is TGTGCCTGGAGTGTCCGGCAGGCAGATACGCAGTATTTT. Its protein is CAWSVRQADTQYF. This chain connects TRBV30 to TRBJ2-3, with no clear D. V was cut by 0 bases and J by 4 bases, with 8 bases left in between. Germline values: CDR1 GTSNPN, CDR2 SVGIG (reference sequence). The CDR3 runs to 13 residues.

This sequence joins TRBV15 and TRBJ2-7; the D is unclear. The CDR3 consists of 14 residues. V lost 0 bases and J lost 2, with 8 bases in between. Germline CDR1 and CDR2: LNHNV and YYDKDF (reference sequence). The CDR3 spells CATSRDEGTYEQYF. CDR3 sequence (DNA): TGTGCCACCAGCAGAGATGAAGGAACCTACGAGCAGTACTTC.